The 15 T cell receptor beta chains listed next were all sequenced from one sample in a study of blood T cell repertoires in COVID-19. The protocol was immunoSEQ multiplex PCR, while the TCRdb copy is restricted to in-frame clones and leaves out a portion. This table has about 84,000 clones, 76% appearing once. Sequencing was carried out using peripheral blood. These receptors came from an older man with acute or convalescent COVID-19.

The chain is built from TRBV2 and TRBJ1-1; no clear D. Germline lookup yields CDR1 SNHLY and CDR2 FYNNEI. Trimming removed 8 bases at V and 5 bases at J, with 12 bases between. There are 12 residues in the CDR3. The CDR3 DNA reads TGTGCCAGCGTCGTTGAGGGAACTGAAGCTTTCTTT. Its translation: CASVVEGTEAFF.

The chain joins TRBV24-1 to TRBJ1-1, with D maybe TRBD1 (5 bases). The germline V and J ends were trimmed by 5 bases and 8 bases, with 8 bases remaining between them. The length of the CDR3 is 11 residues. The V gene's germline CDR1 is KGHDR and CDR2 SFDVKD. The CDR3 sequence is CATSARGEAFF. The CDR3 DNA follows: TGTGCCACCAGTGCGCGGGGGGAAGCTTTCTTT.

The CDR3 nucleotides read TGTGCCAGCAGTGCCGGGACTAGCGGGAGTATCGATGAGCAGTTCTTC. Its translation is CASSAGTSGSIDEQFF. The chain couples TRBV2 to TRBJ2-1; 14 bases fit TRBD2. Losses at the gene ends were 4 bases for V and 8 bases for J; bases not matched to a gene: 7. Looked up from germline, CDR1 is SNHLY and CDR2 is FYNNEI. The CDR3 covers 16 residues.

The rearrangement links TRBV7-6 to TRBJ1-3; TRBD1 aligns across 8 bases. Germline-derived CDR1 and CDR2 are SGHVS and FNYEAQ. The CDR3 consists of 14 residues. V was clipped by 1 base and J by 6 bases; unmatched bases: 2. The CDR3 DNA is TGTGCCAGCAGCTTAGAGGACAGGGAAAACACCATATATTTT. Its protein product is CASSLEDRENTIYF.

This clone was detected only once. The CDR3 region has the DNA TGTGCCAGCAGCAAATTAGTTTTCCAGGGGGCCTACGAGCAGTACTTC. It translates to CASSKLVFQGAYEQYF. This chain connects TRBV21-1 to TRBJ2-7; the table calls TRBD1, which could not be checked here. TRBV21-1 is an annotated pseudogene. There are 16 residues in the CDR3.

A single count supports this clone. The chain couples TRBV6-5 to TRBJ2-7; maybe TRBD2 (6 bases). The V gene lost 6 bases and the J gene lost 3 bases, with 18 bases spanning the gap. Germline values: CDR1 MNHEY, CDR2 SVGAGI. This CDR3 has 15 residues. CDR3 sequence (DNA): TGTGCCAGCAGACGCACCCCGCGGGGCCTCTACGAGCAGTACTTC. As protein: CASRRTPRGLYEQYF.

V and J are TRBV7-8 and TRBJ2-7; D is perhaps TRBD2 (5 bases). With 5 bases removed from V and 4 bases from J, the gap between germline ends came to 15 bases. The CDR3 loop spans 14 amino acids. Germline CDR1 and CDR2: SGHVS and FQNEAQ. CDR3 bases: TGTGCCAGCAGCCACGACCCGGGGAATTACGAGCAGTACTTC. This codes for CASSHDPGNYEQYF.

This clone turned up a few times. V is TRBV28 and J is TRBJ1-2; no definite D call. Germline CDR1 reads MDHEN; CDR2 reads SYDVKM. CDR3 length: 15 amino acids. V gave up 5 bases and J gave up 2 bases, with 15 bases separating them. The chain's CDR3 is CASSTTDRLNYGYTF. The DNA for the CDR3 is TGTGCCAGCAGTACCACTGATCGGTTAAACTATGGCTACACCTTC.

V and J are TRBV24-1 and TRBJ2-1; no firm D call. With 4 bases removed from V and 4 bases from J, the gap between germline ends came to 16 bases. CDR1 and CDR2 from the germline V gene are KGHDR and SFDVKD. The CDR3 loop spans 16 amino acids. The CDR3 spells CATSDPKRTPYNEQFF. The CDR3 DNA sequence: TGTGCCACCAGTGACCCCAAGAGAACTCCTTACAATGAGCAGTTCTTC.

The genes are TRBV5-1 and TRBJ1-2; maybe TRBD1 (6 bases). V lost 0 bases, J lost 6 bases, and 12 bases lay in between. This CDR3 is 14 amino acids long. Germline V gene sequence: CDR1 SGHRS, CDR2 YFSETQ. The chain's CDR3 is CASSLVSGDNGYTF. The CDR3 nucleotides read TGCGCCAGCAGCTTGGTATCAGGGGATAATGGCTACACCTTC.

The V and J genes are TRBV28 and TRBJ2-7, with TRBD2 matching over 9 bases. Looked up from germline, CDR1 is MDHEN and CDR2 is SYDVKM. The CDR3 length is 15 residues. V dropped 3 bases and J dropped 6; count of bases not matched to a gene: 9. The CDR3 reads CASSFEGLAGSEQYF. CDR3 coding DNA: TGTGCCAGCAGTTTCGAGGGGCTAGCGGGAAGCGAGCAGTACTTC.

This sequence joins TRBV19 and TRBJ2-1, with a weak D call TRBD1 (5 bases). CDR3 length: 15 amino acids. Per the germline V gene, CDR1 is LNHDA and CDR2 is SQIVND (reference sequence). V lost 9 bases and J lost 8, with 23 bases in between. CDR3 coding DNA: TGTGCCAGGGTACCGCGGAACAGGTTTTCGGATGAGCAGTTCTTC. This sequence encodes CARVPRNRFSDEQFF. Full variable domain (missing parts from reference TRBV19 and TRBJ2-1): DGGITQSPKYLFRKEGQNVTLSCEQNLNHDAMYWYRQDPGQGLRLIYYSQIVNDFQKGDIAEGYSVSREKKESFPLTVTSAQKNPTAFYLCARVPRNRFSDEQFFGPGTRLTVL.

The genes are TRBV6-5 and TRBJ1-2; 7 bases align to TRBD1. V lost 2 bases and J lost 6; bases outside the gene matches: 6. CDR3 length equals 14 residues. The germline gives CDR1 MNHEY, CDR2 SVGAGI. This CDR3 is CASSYTGEIDGYTF. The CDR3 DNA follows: TGTGCCAGCAGTTACACAGGGGAGATCGATGGCTACACCTTC.

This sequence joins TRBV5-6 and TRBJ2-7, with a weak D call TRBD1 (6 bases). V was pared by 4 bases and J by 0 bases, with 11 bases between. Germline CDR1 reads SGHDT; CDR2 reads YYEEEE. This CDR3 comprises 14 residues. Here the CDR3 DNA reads TGTGCCAGCAGCAGAGACAGGAGCTCCTACGAGCAGTACGTC. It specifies CASSRDRSSYEQYV.

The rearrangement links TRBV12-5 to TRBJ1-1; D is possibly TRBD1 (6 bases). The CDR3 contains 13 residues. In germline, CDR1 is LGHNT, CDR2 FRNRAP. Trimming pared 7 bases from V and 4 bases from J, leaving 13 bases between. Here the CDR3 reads CASVLQGGTEAFF. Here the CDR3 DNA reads TGTGCTAGTGTCTTACAAGGGGGCACTGAAGCTTTCTTT.